One sample yielded the 32 T cell receptor beta chains listed below, sequenced in a study of T cell changes during pregnancy in multiple sclerosis (dated by TCRdb to the late 2010s). The library was built by means of the immunoSEQ multiplex PCR assay. The table comes from immuneACCESS by way of TCRdb, which keeps in-frame sequences with V and J called. Part of the clones is missing from these tables; in studies checked, under half for an unresolved V gene and the rest for unknown reasons. In all, the sample holds some 33,000 clones, and around 91% of those were seen once. The biggest ten clones account for under 5% of the sample. The source was CD8+ T cells from peripheral blood mononuclear cells, collected in the second trimester of pregnancy. Receptors originate from a female donor in good health, enrolled as a control in a pregnancy study.

The V call is TRBV11-2, the J call TRBJ2-7; 8 bases agree with TRBD1. Germline assignment: CDR1 SGHAT and CDR2 FQNNGV. CDR3 length equals 16 residues. J gave up 3 bases and V 0 bases, and 7 bases lay outside the gene matches. The CDR3 DNA sequence: TGTGCCAGCAGCTTAGATACGGACAGGGAAATCTACGAGCAGTACTTC. It yields the protein CASSLDTDREIYEQYF.

The chain is built from TRBV7-2 and TRBJ2-2; D is uncertain. V was pared by 5 bases and J by 0 bases, with 7 bases between. CDR3 length equals 14 residues. Germline loops: CDR1 SGHTA, CDR2 FQGNSA. The CDR3 coding sequence is TGTGCCAGCAGCCCTTTTACGAACACCGGGGAGCTGTTTTTT. This translates into CASSPFTNTGELFF. Together with reference TRBV7-2 and TRBJ2-2, the CDR3 gives the full variable domain: GAGVSQSPSNKVTEKGKDVELRCDPISGHTALYWYRQSLGQGLEFLIYFQGNSAPDKSGLPSDRFSAERTGGSVSTLTIQRTQQEDSAVYLCASSPFTNTGELFFGEGSRLTVL.

This clone was observed a single time. The chain has TRBV9 and TRBJ1-2; D is uncertain. This CDR3 region has 10 residues. Germline-derived CDR1 and CDR2 are SGDLS and YYNGEE. The ends were cut back, 3 bases at V and 8 bases at J, with 5 bases in the middle. The CDR3 nucleotides read TGTGCCAGCAGCGGACACGGCTACACCTTC. The encoded protein is CASSGHGYTF.

The gene calls are TRBV13 and TRBJ2-7; tentatively, D is TRBD1 (5 bases). This CDR3 is built from 15 residues. CDR1 and CDR2 (germline): PRHDT, FYEKMQ (reference sequence). Trimming cost V 0 bases and J 3 bases, with 12 bases left between them. CDR3 DNA sequence: TGTGCCAGCAGCTTAGGCCAGGGCACCTACTACGAGCAGTACTTC. Its translation is CASSLGQGTYYEQYF. Together with reference TRBV13 and TRBJ2-7, the CDR3 gives the full variable domain: AAGVIQSPRHLIKEKRETATLKCYPIPRHDTVYWYQQGPGQDPQFLISFYEKMQSDKGSIPDRFSAQQFSDYHSELNMSSLELGDSALYFCASSLGQGTYYEQYFGPGTRLTVT.

The chain couples TRBV9 to TRBJ1-2; D gene uncertain. The CDR3 is 15 amino acids. Germline V gene lookup returns CDR1 SGDLS and CDR2 YYNGEE. Trimming took 0 bases from V and 4 from J, leaving 13 bases between them. The CDR3 protein is CASSVGRESSYGYTF. In DNA, the CDR3 is TGTGCCAGCAGCGTAGGGAGGGAATCTAGCTATGGCTACACCTTC. Looking up the rest from reference TRBV9 and TRBJ1-2 gives the full variable domain: DSGVTQTPKHLITATGQRVTLRCSPRSGDLSVYWYQQSLDQGLQFLIQYYNGEERAKGNILERFSAQQFPDLHSELNLSSLELGDSALYFCASSVGRESSYGYTFGSGTRLTVV.

The V gene is TRBV27, the J gene TRBJ1-2; D is unresolved. This CDR3 is built from 15 residues. CDR1 MNHEY and CDR2 SMNVEV come from the germline V gene (reference sequence). The ends were cut back, 5 bases at V and 4 bases at J, with 17 bases in the middle. CDR3 sequence: CASSHRQNPLYGYTF. The CDR3 nucleotides are TGTGCCAGCAGTCATAGACAAAATCCACTCTATGGCTACACCTTC.

This sequence joins TRBV9 and TRBJ2-7, with D possibly TRBD1 on 5 matching bases. Germline V CDR1 and CDR2: SGDLS, YYNGEE. Trimming left V 0 bases short and J 5 bases short, with 12 bases between. The CDR3 runs to 14 residues. Written as DNA, the CDR3 is TGTGCCAGCAGCGTAGATTCCAGGGTCGACGAGCAGTACTTC. Amino acids: CASSVDSRVDEQYF.

V is TRBV30 and J is TRBJ1-5; no reliable D call. Deletions cut 1 base from V and 3 bases from J, with 7 bases between. Germline V gene sequence: CDR1 GTSNPN, CDR2 SVGIG (reference sequence). The CDR3 spans 13 residues. The CDR3 nucleotides are TGTGCCTGGAGTGATTATTTCAATCAGCCCCAGCATTTT. Amino acids: CAWSDYFNQPQHF.

V and J are TRBV7-9 and TRBJ1-4; unclear D gene. This CDR3 has 14 residues. Germline V gene data show CDR1 as SEHNR and CDR2 as FQNEAQ (reference sequence). Trimming removed 11 bases at V and 8 bases at J, with 21 bases between. Written as DNA, the CDR3 is TGTGCCGTGGGGAGGAAGGCCGAGCGCGAAAAACTGTTTTTT. As protein: CAVGRKAEREKLFF.

The chain recombines TRBV30 with TRBJ2-4, with D possibly being TRBD1 (5 bases). Deletions cut 4 bases from V and 0 bases from J, with 7 bases between. This CDR3 is built from 13 residues. Germline V gives CDR1 GTSNPN, CDR2 SVGIG (reference sequence). This chain's CDR3 is CAWIGAAKNIQYF. In DNA, the CDR3 is TGTGCCTGGATAGGGGCAGCCAAAAACATTCAGTACTTC. Full variable domain (outside the CDR3, taken from reference TRBV30 and TRBJ2-4): SQTIHQWPATLVQPVGSPLSLECTVEGTSNPNLYWYRQAAGRGLQLLFYSVGIGQISSEVPQNLSASRPQDRQFILSSKKLLLSDSGFYLCAWIGAAKNIQYFGAGTRLSVL.

The chain has TRBV7-9 and TRBJ1-4; D is perhaps TRBD1 (5 bases). Germline V CDR1 and CDR2: SEHNR, FQNEAQ (reference sequence). The CDR3 is made up of 17 amino acids. Deletions cut 6 bases from V and 0 bases from J, with 17 bases between. This chain's CDR3 is CASSSVRGGATNEKLFF. The DNA of the CDR3 is TGTGCCAGCAGTTCAGTAAGGGGCGGTGCAACTAATGAAAAACTGTTTTTT. Full variable domain (rest looked up from reference TRBV7-9 and TRBJ1-4): DTGVSQNPRHKITKRGQNVTFRCDPISEHNRLYWYRQTLGQGPEFLTYFQNEAQLEKSRLLSDRFSAERPKGSFSTLEIQRTEQGDSAMYLCASSSVRGGATNEKLFFGSGTQLSVL.

The chain combines TRBV6-6 with TRBJ2-7, with 7 bases that match TRBD2. The CDR3 is 14 residues long. With V trimmed by 7 bases and J by 4 bases, 10 bases remained unmatched. Germline V gene lookup returns CDR1 MNHNY and CDR2 SVGAGI (reference sequence). The CDR3 sequence: CASTKPGEGYEQYF. The CDR3 DNA follows: TGTGCCAGCACTAAACCCGGGGAGGGGTACGAGCAGTACTTC.

This clone appeared once. The J gene is TRBJ2-7, the V gene TRBV27; D unclear. The V end lost 4 bases, the J end lost 3 bases, and 10 bases lay between the germline ends. Per the germline V gene, CDR1 is MNHEY and CDR2 is SMNVEV (reference sequence). The CDR3 is 13 residues long. In DNA form, the CDR3 reads TGTGCCAGCAGTTCAACACCAATCTACGAGCAGTACTTC. This gives the protein CASSSTPIYEQYF.

The V call is TRBV13, the J call TRBJ2-7, with a possible D match to TRBD1 (5 bases). The CDR3 extends over 13 amino acids. Trimming cost V 1 base and J 2 bases, with 6 bases left between them. Germline lookup yields CDR1 PRHDT and CDR2 FYEKMQ (reference sequence). The CDR3 nucleotides are TGTGCCAGCAGCTTAGAGGGGACCTACGAGCAGTACTTC. This translates into CASSLEGTYEQYF.

J is TRBJ1-1 and V is TRBV7-2, with D unresolved. Between the trimmed V and J ends, which lost 6 bases and 3 bases, there was a span of 11 bases. The CDR3 covers 13 residues. Germline assignment: CDR1 SGHTA and CDR2 FQGNSA. This CDR3 is CASRYRTDTEAFF. In nucleotides, the CDR3 is TGTGCCAGCAGGTACCGTACGGACACTGAAGCTTTCTTT.

V is TRBV6-5 and J is TRBJ1-6, with D unresolved. Germline V gene sequence: CDR1 MNHEY, CDR2 SVGAGI. The CDR3 loop spans 16 amino acids. Trimming cost V 0 bases and J 2 bases, with 8 bases left between them. For the CDR3, the DNA is TGTGCCAGCAGTTACTCCACAGATCCCTATAATTCACCCCTCCACTTT. Encoded protein: CASSYSTDPYNSPLHF.

The V and J genes are TRBV9 and TRBJ2-3, with D possibly TRBD1 on 5 matching bases. Looked up from germline, CDR1 is SGDLS and CDR2 is YYNGEE. This CDR3 is built from 14 residues. The V gene lost 2 bases and the J gene lost 5 bases, with 12 bases spanning the gap. The CDR3 region is CASSVGSGQDTQYF. The CDR3 nucleotides read TGTGCCAGCAGCGTGGGGTCAGGGCAAGATACGCAGTATTTT.

The chain recombines TRBV5-6 with TRBJ1-2; D is unresolved. Germline lookup yields CDR1 SGHDT and CDR2 YYEEEE. The CDR3 has 16 amino acids. V lost 1 base and J 2 bases, leaving 15 bases between the germline ends. Written as DNA, the CDR3 is TGTGCCAGCAGCTTGTCCTTTAGCGCGCTGAACTATGGCTACACCTTC. This encodes CASSLSFSALNYGYTF.

The CDR3 sequence is CASSYSRQNNNSPLHF. The CDR3 nucleotides read TGCGCCAGCAGCTACTCTAGACAGAATAATAATTCACCCCTCCACTTT. The V gene is TRBV5-1, the J gene TRBJ1-6, with a weak D call TRBD1 (5 bases). CDR3 length: 16 amino acids. V lost 3 bases to trimming and J lost 5 bases, with 15 bases between them. Germline V gives CDR1 SGHRS, CDR2 YFSETQ.

The chain links TRBV14 to TRBJ1-3, with unresolved D. CDR3 length equals 16 residues. Per germline, CDR1 SGHDN and CDR2 FVKESK. V lost 1 base to trimming and J lost 0 bases, with 10 bases between them. CDR3 sequence (DNA): TGTGCCAGCAGCCAAGTTCGGTACTACTCTGGAAACACCATATATTTT. This gives the protein CASSQVRYYSGNTIYF.

The chain is built from TRBV30 and TRBJ1-1, with D unclear. CDR1 GTSNPN and CDR2 SVGIG come from the germline V gene (reference sequence). V gave up 2 bases and J gave up 0 bases, with 7 bases separating them. The CDR3 totals 13 residues. In DNA form, the CDR3 reads TGTGCCTGGAGTCTTTCCCTGAACACTGAAGCTTTCTTT. Translating it yields CAWSLSLNTEAFF.

This clone has a handful of counts. The CDR3 here is CASSPQTGMNEKLFF. CDR3 nucleotides: TGTGCCAGCAGCCCCCAGACAGGCATGAATGAAAAACTGTTTTTT. The J gene is TRBJ1-4, the V gene TRBV9, with a weak D call TRBD1 (6 bases). V was cut by 4 bases and J by 5 bases, with 15 bases left in between. Germline CDR1 and CDR2: SGDLS and YYNGEE. This CDR3 spans 15 amino acids.

Remarks on this clone: Other DNA sequences in the same sample also yield this CDR3. This CDR3 is CASSQDGGGNTEAFF. CDR3 DNA sequence: TGCGCCAGCAGCCAAGATGGGGGAGGGAACACTGAAGCTTTCTTT. The V and J genes are TRBV4-3 and TRBJ1-1, with D perhaps TRBD1 (5 bases). Germline V gene data show CDR1 as LGHNA and CDR2 as YSLEER. With 0 bases removed from V and 1 base from J, the gap between germline ends came to 9 bases. The length of the CDR3 is 15 residues.

The V and J genes are TRBV9 and TRBJ1-2; perhaps TRBD1 as D (6 bases). The germline V gene encodes CDR1 SGDLS and CDR2 YYNGEE. V lost 3 bases to trimming and J lost 2 bases, with 17 bases between them. The CDR3 has 16 residues. The CDR3 sequence is CASSGPDSSPNYGYTF. The CDR3, as DNA: TGTGCCAGCAGCGGCCCGGACAGCTCCCCAAACTATGGCTACACCTTC.

The chain employs TRBV4-3 and TRBJ2-1, with D maybe TRBD2 (6 bases). This CDR3 region has 15 residues. The V gene lost 0 bases and the J gene lost 6 bases, with 12 bases spanning the gap. CDR1 LGHNA and CDR2 YSLEER come from the germline V gene. CDR3 residues: CASSQDKSGVNEQFF. The CDR3 region has the DNA TGCGCCAGCAGCCAAGATAAATCGGGGGTCAATGAGCAGTTCTTC.

The rearrangement joins TRBV5-4 to TRBJ1-2; 7 bases map to TRBD1. After removal of 6 bases from V and 5 bases from J, the junction contained 10 bases not matched to a gene. From germline, CDR1 is SGHNT and CDR2 YYREEE (reference sequence). This CDR3 comprises 14 residues. CDR3 DNA: TGTGCCAGCACTACAATAACAGGGGTATATGGCTACACCTTC. This codes for CASTTITGVYGYTF.

The rearrangement uses TRBV6-5 and TRBJ2-5; 8 bases are shared with TRBD2. V was pared by 2 bases and J by 3 bases, with 8 bases of the junction left unmatched. Germline lookup yields CDR1 MNHEY and CDR2 SVGAGI. The CDR3 consists of 16 residues. CDR3 DNA: TGTGCCAGCAGTTACGACGGGGGGGCCCCGAAAGAGACCCAGTACTTC. This translates into CASSYDGGAPKETQYF.

This rearrangement joins TRBV6-5 to TRBJ1-2, with D possibly matching TRBD1 (6 bases). This CDR3 is 15 amino acids long. The germline V and J ends were trimmed by 5 bases and 5 bases, with 18 bases remaining between them. The V gene's germline CDR1 is MNHEY and CDR2 SVGAGI. As DNA, the CDR3 is TGTGCCAGCAGTCACCGAGACAGGATCTCATATGGCTACACCTTC. Translating it yields CASSHRDRISYGYTF.

The chain is built from TRBV2 and TRBJ1-2; D uncertain. The CDR3 is 13 residues long. The germline CDR1 and CDR2 sequences are SNHLY and FYNNEI. V lost 6 bases and J lost 6, with 14 bases in between. The CDR3 DNA is TGTGCCAGCAGCCCTGGAGGCGGGGATGGCTACACCTTC. This sequence encodes CASSPGGGDGYTF.

The chain has TRBV19 and TRBJ2-4; D possibly corresponds to TRBD1 (5 bases). The germline V and J ends were trimmed by 0 bases and 1 base, with 10 bases remaining between them. This CDR3 is 16 amino acids long. From germline, CDR1 is LNHDA and CDR2 SQIVND (reference sequence). CDR3 sequence: CASSIEPGWAKNIQYF. In DNA, the CDR3 is TGTGCCAGTAGTATAGAACCAGGGTGGGCCAAAAACATTCAGTACTTC.

A single count supports this clone. The chain recombines TRBV30 with TRBJ1-3, with D unresolved. Trimming took 1 base from V and 0 from J, leaving 10 bases between them. The CDR3 is made up of 15 amino acids. Looked up from germline, CDR1 is GTSNPN and CDR2 is SVGIG (reference sequence). The chain's CDR3 is CAWSEDSFSGNTIYF. The CDR3 nucleotides are TGTGCCTGGAGTGAGGACTCCTTCTCTGGAAACACCATATATTTT.

V and J are TRBV6-5 and TRBJ1-5; 7 nucleotides match TRBD1. The trim removed 5 bases at V and 3 bases at J, leaving 4 bases unmatched. The CDR3 loop spans 14 amino acids. Germline V CDR1 and CDR2: MNHEY, SVGAGI. This CDR3 is CASSIDRVNQPQHF. The CDR3 coding sequence is TGTGCCAGCAGTATTGACAGGGTCAATCAGCCCCAGCATTTT.